What follows is one T cell receptor (beta chain) and its context. The CDR3 length is 14 residues. Germline CDR1 reads MNHEY; CDR2 reads SMNVEV (reference sequence). With V trimmed by 3 bases and J by 2 bases, 2 bases remained unmatched. The data are from a study of blood T cell repertoires in COVID-19. Sequencing was performed with immunoSEQ multiplex PCR; in TCRdb, only in-frame clones are kept and a portion is missing. The repertoire holds some 360,000 clones, with 88% as singletons. Material for sequencing was PBMCs or T cells enriched from blood (not recorded which). This rearrangement joins TRBV27 to TRBJ2-7; TRBD2 matches 9 bases. The receptor was derived from a woman in her 30s who had been exposed to COVID-19. This chain's CDR3 is CASSLREGAYEQYF. In nucleotides, the CDR3 is TGTGCCAGCAGTTTGCGGGAGGGGGCCTACGAGCAGTACTTC.